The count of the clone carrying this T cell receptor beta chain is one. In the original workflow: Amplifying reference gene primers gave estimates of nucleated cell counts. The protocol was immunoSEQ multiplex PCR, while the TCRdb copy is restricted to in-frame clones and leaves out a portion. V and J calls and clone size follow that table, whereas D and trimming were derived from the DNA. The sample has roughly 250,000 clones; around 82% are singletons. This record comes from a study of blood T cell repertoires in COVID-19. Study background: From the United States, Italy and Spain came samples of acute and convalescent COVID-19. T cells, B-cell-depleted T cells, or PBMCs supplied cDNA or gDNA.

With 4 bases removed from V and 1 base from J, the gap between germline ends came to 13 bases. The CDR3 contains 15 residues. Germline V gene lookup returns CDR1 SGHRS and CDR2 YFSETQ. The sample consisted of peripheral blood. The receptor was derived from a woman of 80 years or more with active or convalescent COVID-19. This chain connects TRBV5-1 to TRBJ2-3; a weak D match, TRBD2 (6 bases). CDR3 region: CASSLDSGGTDTQYF. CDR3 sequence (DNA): TGCGCCAGCAGCCTCGACTCGGGGGGCACAGATACGCAGTATTTT.